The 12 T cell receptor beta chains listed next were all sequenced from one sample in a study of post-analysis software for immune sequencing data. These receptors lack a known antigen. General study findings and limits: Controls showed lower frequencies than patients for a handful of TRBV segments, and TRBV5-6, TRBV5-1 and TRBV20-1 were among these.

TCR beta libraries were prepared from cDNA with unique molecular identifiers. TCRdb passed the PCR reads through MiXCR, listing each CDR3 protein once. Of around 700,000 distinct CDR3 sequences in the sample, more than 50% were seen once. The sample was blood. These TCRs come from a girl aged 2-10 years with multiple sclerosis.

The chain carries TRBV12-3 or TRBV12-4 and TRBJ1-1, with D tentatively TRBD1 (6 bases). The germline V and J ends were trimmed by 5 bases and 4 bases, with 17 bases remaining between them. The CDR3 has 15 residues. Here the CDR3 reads CASSPDTGMSTEAFF. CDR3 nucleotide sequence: TGTGCCAGCAGTCCTGATACAGGGATGAGCACTGAAGCTTTCTTT.

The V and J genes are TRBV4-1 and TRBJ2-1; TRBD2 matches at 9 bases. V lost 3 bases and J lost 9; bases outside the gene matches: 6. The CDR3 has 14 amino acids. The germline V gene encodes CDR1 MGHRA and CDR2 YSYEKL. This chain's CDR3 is CASSQLAGAGEQFF. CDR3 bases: TGCGCCAGCAGCCAGTTAGCGGGAGCGGGTGAGCAGTTCTTC.

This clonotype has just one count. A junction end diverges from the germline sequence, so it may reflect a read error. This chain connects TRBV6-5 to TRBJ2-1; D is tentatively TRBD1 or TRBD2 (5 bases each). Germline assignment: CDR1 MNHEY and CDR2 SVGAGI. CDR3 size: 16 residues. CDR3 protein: CANSSAAGARGNEQFF. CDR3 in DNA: TGTGCCAACAGTTCCGCCGCCGGGGCTAGGGGCAATGAGCAGTTCTTC.

CDR3 in amino acids: CASTAGGVVYNEQFF. CDR3 nucleotide sequence: TGTGCCAGCACAGCGGGAGGCGTTGTCTACAATGAGCAGTTCTTC. The chain carries TRBV12-3 or TRBV12-4 and TRBJ2-1, with TRBD2 matching 9 bases. This CDR3 region has 15 residues. The V gene end was trimmed by 7 bases and the J gene end by 3 bases; junction bases not matched to a gene: 7.

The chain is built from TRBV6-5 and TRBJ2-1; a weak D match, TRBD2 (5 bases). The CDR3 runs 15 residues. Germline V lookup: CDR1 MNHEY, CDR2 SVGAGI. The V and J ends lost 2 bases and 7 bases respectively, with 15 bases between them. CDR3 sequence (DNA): TGTGCCAGCAGTTACCCCGGGAAAAGGCTTAATGAGCAGTTCTTC. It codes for CASSYPGKRLNEQFF.

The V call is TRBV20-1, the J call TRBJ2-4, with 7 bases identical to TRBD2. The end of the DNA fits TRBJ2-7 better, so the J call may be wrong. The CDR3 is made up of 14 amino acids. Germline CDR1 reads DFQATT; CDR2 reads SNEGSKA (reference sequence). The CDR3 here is CSARPGGITYEQYF. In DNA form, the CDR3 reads TGCAGTGCTAGGCCGGGAGGCATTACCTACGAGCAGTACTTC.

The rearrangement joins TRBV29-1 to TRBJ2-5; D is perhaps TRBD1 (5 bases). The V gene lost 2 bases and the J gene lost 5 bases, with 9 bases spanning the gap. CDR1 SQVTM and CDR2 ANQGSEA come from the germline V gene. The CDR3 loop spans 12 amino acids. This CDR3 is CSVERGGETQYF. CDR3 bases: TGCAGCGTTGAAAGGGGCGGTGAGACCCAGTACTTC.

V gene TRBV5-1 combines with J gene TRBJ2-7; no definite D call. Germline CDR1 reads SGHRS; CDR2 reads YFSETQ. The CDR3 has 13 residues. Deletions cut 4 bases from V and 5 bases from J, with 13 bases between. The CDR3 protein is CASSLDWLDEQYF. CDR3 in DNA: TGCGCCAGCAGCCTCGACTGGCTTGACGAGCAGTACTTC.

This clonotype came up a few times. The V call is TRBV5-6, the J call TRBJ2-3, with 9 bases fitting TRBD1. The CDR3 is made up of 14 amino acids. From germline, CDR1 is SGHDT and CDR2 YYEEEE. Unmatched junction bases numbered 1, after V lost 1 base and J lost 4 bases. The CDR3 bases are TGTGCCAGCAGCTTGACAGGGGGCCCAGATACGCAGTATTTT. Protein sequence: CASSLTGGPDTQYF.

CDR3 in DNA: TGTGCCAGCAGCCAACGACAGGGGGCCGTCAATGAGCAGTTCTTC. This translates into CASSQRQGAVNEQFF. This sequence joins TRBV11-2 and TRBJ2-1, with 10 bases identical to TRBD1. Trimming cost V 5 bases and J 6 bases; bases outside gene matches: 7. Germline V gene data show CDR1 as SGHAT and CDR2 as FQNNGV. The CDR3 covers 15 residues.

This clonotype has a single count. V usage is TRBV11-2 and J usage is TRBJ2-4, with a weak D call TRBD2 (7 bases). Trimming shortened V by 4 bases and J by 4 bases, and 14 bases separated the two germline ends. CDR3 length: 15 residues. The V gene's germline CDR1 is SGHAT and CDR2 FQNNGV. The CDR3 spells CASSWGRGAKNIQYF. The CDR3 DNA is TGTGCCAGCAGCTGGGGCCGGGGGGCGAAAAACATTCAGTACTTC.

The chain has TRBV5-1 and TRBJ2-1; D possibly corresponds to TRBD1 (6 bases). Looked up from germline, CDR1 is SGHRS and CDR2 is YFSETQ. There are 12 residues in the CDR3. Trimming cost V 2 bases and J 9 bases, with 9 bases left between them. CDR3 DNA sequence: TGCGCCAGCAGCTTACAGGGTTTTGAGCAGTTCTTC. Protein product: CASSLQGFEQFF. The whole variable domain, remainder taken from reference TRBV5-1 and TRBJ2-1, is KAGVTQTPRYLIKTRGQQVTLSCSPISGHRSVSWYQQTPGQGLQFLFEYFSETQRNKGNFPGRFSGRQFSNSRSEMNVSTLELGDSALYLCASSLQGFEQFFGPGTRLTVL.